A single sample gave rise to the 9 T cell receptor beta chains below, sequenced in a study of blood T cell repertoires in COVID-19. Only in-frame clones appear in the TCRdb table, and some are missing; sequencing was by immunoSEQ multiplex PCR. The profile shows fewer than 110,000 clones, more than 75% of them singletons. The sequencing input was peripheral blood. These TCRs come from a woman aged 25-40 years with acute or convalescent COVID-19.

The rearrangement uses TRBV18 and TRBJ2-1; 8 bases are shared with TRBD2. The V gene end was trimmed by 6 bases and the J gene end by 3 bases; junction bases not matched to a gene: 13. The germline CDR1 and CDR2 sequences are KGHSH and LQKENI. The CDR3 contains 17 residues. For the CDR3, the DNA is TGTGCCAGCTCTCCCGGGCGGGGGGCGGTTCTCTACAATGAGCAGTTCTTC. It specifies CASSPGRGAVLYNEQFF.

V usage is TRBV7-6 and J usage is TRBJ1-1; perhaps TRBD1 as D (6 bases). Germline V gene data show CDR1 as SGHVS and CDR2 as FNYEAQ. The CDR3 has 17 amino acids. V dropped 4 bases and J dropped 1 base, with 19 bases sitting between them. Written as DNA, the CDR3 is TGTGCCAGCAGCTCCGGTTACTCAGGGGCGGGGAACACTGAAGCTTTCTTT. Its translation is CASSSGYSGAGNTEAFF.

CDR3 amino acids: CASSLNQGNEKLFF. DNA of the CDR3: TGCGCCAGCAGCTTGAACCAGGGGAATGAAAAACTGTTTTTT. This chain uses TRBV5-1 with TRBJ1-4; possibly TRBD1 for D (6 bases). CDR1 and CDR2 (germline): SGHRS, YFSETQ. Trimming removed 1 base at V and 5 bases at J, with 9 bases between. The CDR3 extends over 14 amino acids.

The rearrangement links TRBV4-1 to TRBJ2-3; D may be TRBD2 (7 bases). V was cut by 3 bases and J by 10 bases, with 17 bases left in between. Per germline, CDR1 MGHRA and CDR2 YSYEKL. The CDR3 contains 14 residues. CDR3: CASSQTGGSNSQYF. DNA for the CDR3: TGCGCCAGCAGCCAGACGGGGGGCTCTAACTCGCAGTATTTT.

The chain recombines TRBV27 with TRBJ1-1, with TRBD1 as a possible D gene (5 bases). In germline, CDR1 is MNHEY, CDR2 SMNVEV (reference sequence). Trimming cost V 1 base and J 2 bases, with 14 bases left between them. This CDR3 comprises 16 residues. In DNA, the CDR3 is TGTGCCAGCAGTTTATTGTCAGGGTTGTTTAACACTGAAGCTTTCTTT. Translation gives CASSLLSGLFNTEAFF.

The chain employs TRBV30 and TRBJ2-7; TRBD2 matches at 7 bases. The germline V gene encodes CDR1 GTSNPN and CDR2 SVGIG (reference sequence). The CDR3 runs to 14 residues. With 2 bases clipped from V and 4 bases from J, the junction kept 8 bases outside the gene matches. CDR3 nucleotides: TGTGCCTGGAGTCTTGGACTAGTTTCGTACGAGCAGTACTTC. Its protein is CAWSLGLVSYEQYF.

The J gene is TRBJ1-6, the V gene TRBV5-1; 7 bases line up with TRBD1. This CDR3 contains 14 residues. The J segment lost 6 bases and the V segment lost 4 bases, leaving 4 bases of the junction unmatched. CDR1 and CDR2 (germline): SGHRS, YFSETQ. The CDR3 loop is CASSMDRRNSPLHF. Written as DNA, the CDR3 is TGCGCCAGCAGCATGGACAGGCGTAATTCACCCCTCCACTTT.

This chain links TRBV11-3 with TRBJ1-1, with 10 bases matching TRBD1. The CDR3 totals 15 residues. Per the germline V gene, CDR1 is SGHNT and CDR2 is YENEEA. The trim removed 2 bases at V and 12 bases at J, leaving 12 bases unmatched. CDR3 in DNA: TGTGCCAGCAGCTTACAGACTTCGGGACAGGGGAAAACTTTCTTT. It encodes CASSLQTSGQGKTFF. Based on the CDR3 plus reference TRBV11-3 and TRBJ1-1, the full variable domain is EAGVVQSPRYKIIEKKQPVAFWCNPISGHNTLYWYLQNLGQGPELLIRYENEEAVDDSQLPKDRFSAERLKGVDSTLKIQPAELGDSAVYLCASSLQTSGQGKTFFGQGTRLTVV.

The chain combines TRBV5-4 with TRBJ2-3; possibly TRBD1 for D (6 bases). The germline CDR1 and CDR2 sequences are SGHNT and YYREEE (reference sequence). This CDR3 is built from 14 residues. Trimming stripped 5 bases from V and 0 bases from J, with 10 bases between. CDR3 region: CASSRTVSTDTQYF. The CDR3 DNA sequence: TGTGCCAGCAGTCGGACAGTAAGCACAGATACGCAGTATTTT.